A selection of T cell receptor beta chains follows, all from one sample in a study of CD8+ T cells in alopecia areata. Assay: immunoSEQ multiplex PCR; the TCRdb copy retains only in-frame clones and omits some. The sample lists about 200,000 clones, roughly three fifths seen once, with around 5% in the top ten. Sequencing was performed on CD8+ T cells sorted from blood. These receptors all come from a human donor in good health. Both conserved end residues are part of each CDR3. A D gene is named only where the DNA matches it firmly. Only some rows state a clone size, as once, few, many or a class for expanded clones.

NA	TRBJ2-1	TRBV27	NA	CASSLLGNEQFF	TGTGCCAGCAGTTTATTGGGGAATGAGCAGTTCTTC
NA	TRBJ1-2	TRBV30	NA	CAWSMVGGRYGYTF	TGTGCCTGGAGTATGGTTGGGGGGCGGTATGGCTACACCTTC
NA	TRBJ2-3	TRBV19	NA	CASHRDGRSDTQYF	TGTGCCAGTCACCGGGACGGAAGGTCAGATACGCAGTATTTT
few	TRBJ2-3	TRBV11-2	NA	CASSPRDFSSTDTQYF	TGTGCCAGCAGCCCCCGGGACTTTTCTAGCACAGATACGCAGTATTTT
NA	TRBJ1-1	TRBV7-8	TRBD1	CASSTTGTIEAFF	TGTGCCAGCAGCACGACAGGGACCATTGAAGCTTTCTTT
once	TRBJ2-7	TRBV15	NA	CATSRDGSDEQYF	TGTGCCACCAGCAGAGACGGGTCCGACGAGCAGTACTTC
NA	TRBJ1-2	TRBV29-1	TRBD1	CSADDRGQDYGYTF	TGCAGCGCTGACGACAGGGGGCAGGACTATGGCTACACCTTC
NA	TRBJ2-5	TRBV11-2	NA	CASSLEPGSQETQYF	TGTGCCAGCAGCTTAGAACCGGGAAGTCAAGAGACCCAGTACTTC
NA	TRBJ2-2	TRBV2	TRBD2	CASRGGPSGTGELFF	TGTGCCAGCAGGGGGGGACCTAGCGGGACCGGGGAGCTGTTTTTT
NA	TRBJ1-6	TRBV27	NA	CASSLSRWNSPLHF	TGTGCCAGCAGTTTATCGCGTTGGAATTCACCCCTCCACTTT
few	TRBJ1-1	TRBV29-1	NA	CSVVIWGVSEAFF	TGCAGCGTCGTTATTTGGGGGGTCTCTGAAGCTTTCTTT
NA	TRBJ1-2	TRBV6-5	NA	CASSPDGNYGYTF	TGTGCCAGCAGCCCAGACGGTAACTATGGCTACACCTTC
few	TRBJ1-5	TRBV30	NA	CAWSSTRLNQPQHF	TGTGCCTGGTCCTCGACGAGGCTCAATCAGCCCCAGCATTTT
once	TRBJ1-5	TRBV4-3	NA	CASSLYPVEPQHF	TGCGCCAGCAGCCTCTATCCCGTAGAGCCCCAGCATTTT
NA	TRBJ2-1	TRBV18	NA	CASSPSEGSYEQFF	TGTGCCAGCTCACCGAGCGAAGGCAGTTATGAGCAGTTCTTC
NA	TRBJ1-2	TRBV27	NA	CASSLGGNYGYTF	TGTGCCAGCAGTTTAGGAGGGAACTATGGCTACACCTTC
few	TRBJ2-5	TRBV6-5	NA	CASSYGGGRETQYF	TGTGCCAGCAGTTACGGGGGCGGTCGAGAGACCCAGTACTTC
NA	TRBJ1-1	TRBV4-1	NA	CASSQRADIEAFF	TGCGCCAGCAGCCAAAGGGCAGATATTGAAGCTTTCTTT
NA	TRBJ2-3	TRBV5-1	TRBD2	CASSRFAGDRTDTQYF	TGCGCCAGCAGCCGCTTCGCGGGGGACCGCACAGATACGCAGTATTTT
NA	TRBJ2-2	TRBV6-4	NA	CASSDGGELFF	TGTGCCAGCAGTGACGGCGGGGAGCTGTTTTTT
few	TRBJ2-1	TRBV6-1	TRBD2	CASSARAGGLYNEQFF	TGTGCCAGCAGTGCCCGAGCGGGGGGCCTGTACAATGAGCAGTTCTTC
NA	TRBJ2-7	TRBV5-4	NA	CAGGRGQNDEQYF	TGTGCCGGGGGTCGGGGGCAGAACGACGAGCAGTACTTC
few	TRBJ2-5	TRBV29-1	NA	CSVEGSWGGMLGETQYF	TGCAGCGTTGAAGGGTCTTGGGGAGGCATGCTCGGAGAGACCCAGTACTTC
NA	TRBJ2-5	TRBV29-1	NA	CSVALGEDGWTQYF	TGCAGCGTTGCCCTGGGGGAGGATGGGTGGACCCAGTACTTC
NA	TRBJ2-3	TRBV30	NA	CAWSLQGLTDTQYF	TGTGCCTGGAGTCTCCAGGGTCTCACAGATACGCAGTATTTT
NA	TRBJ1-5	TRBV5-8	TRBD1	CASSLASGGQPQHF	TGTGCCAGCAGCTTGGCGTCAGGGGGACAGCCCCAGCATTTT